This entry lists 26 T cell receptor beta chains sequenced from one sample in a study of T cells in Graves' hyperthyroidism and ophthalmopathy. RNA transcripts provided the source from which TCR beta CDR3 regions were amplified. TCR CDR3 underwent first-round RT-PCR with the HTBI primer set. TCRdb analysed the multiplex PCR reads with MiXCR anew, one entry per CDR3 protein. The top ten clones hold around 4% of a sample with 600,000 to 650,000 distinct CDR3 sequences, roughly 15% of them seen once. Input material: blood. The receptors were gathered from a woman between 25 and 40 years old with Graves' hyperthyroidism.

The chain links TRBV7-9 to TRBJ2-7; perhaps D is TRBD1 or TRBD2 (5 bases each). Germline loops: CDR1 SEHNR, CDR2 FQNEAQ (reference sequence). The CDR3 totals 16 residues. Trimming removed 2 bases from V and 7 bases from J, with 21 bases in between. CDR3 bases: TGTGCCAGCAGCTTAACGACGGGGCCCGGGATTTATGAGCAGTACTTC. Its protein is CASSLTTGPGIYEQYF.

This clonotype has a handful of counts. The chain has TRBV7-2 and TRBJ1-3; D remains ambiguous. Trimming removed 2 bases at V and 0 bases at J, with 14 bases between. The CDR3 is 17 amino acids. Germline V gene lookup returns CDR1 SGHTA and CDR2 FQGNSA. CDR3 nucleotides: TGTGCCAGCAGCTTATCCCCAGCCGGACCCTCTGGAAACACCATATATTTT. Protein sequence: CASSLSPAGPSGNTIYF.

Ten or more counts support this clonotype. The gene calls are TRBV12-3 or TRBV12-4 and TRBJ2-1; possibly TRBD1 or TRBD2 for D (5 bases each). The CDR3 contains 14 residues. Deletions cut 6 bases from V and 5 bases from J, with 14 bases between. CDR3 region: CASSRGGVDNEQFF. The CDR3 DNA sequence: TGTGCCAGCAGCCGGGGCGGCGTCGACAATGAGCAGTTCTTC.

This clonotype was observed a handful of times. The CDR3 DNA reads TGCAGCGTTGGGCTAGCGGGGGTGAGCACAGATACGCAGTATTTT. Protein: CSVGLAGVSTDTQYF. The chain carries TRBV29-1 and TRBJ2-3; 10 positions agree with TRBD2. Germline V CDR1 and CDR2: SQVTM, ANQGSEA. This CDR3 region has 15 residues. J was trimmed by 0 bases and V by 4 bases; bases with no gene match: 4.

The sample holds a few counts of this clonotype. The chain combines TRBV10-3 with TRBJ2-2, with D tentatively TRBD1 (7 bases). V dropped 6 bases and J dropped 5 bases, with 19 bases sitting between them. CDR1 is ENHRY, CDR2 SYGVKD, per germline. The CDR3 is 16 amino acids. The CDR3, as DNA: TGTGCCATCAGCCGGAAAGGAGGGGGCGGAACCGGGGAGCTGTTTTTT. As protein: CAISRKGGGGTGELFF.

The V and J genes are TRBV28 and TRBJ2-2; D is perhaps TRBD2 (7 bases). Trimming took 5 bases from V and 7 from J, leaving 17 bases between them. Looked up from germline, CDR1 is MDHEN and CDR2 is SYDVKM. This CDR3 contains 15 residues. CDR3 coding DNA: TGTGCCAGCAGTATCATAACGGGGGGCCACGGGGAGCTGTTTTTT. Translated: CASSIITGGHGELFF. Full variable domain (outside the CDR3, taken from reference TRBV28 and TRBJ2-2): DVKVTQSSRYLVKRTGEKVFLECVQDMDHENMFWYRQDPGLGLRLIYFSYDVKMKEKGDIPEGYSVSREKKERFSLILESASTNQTSMYLCASSIITGGHGELFFGEGSRLTVL.

The chain links TRBV7-3 to TRBJ2-7, with D maybe TRBD2 (7 bases). V shed 5 bases and J shed 7 bases, with 24 bases lying between them. Germline CDR1 SGHTA, CDR2 FQGTGA. The CDR3 sequence is 16 residues long. In nucleotides, the CDR3 is TGTGCCAGCAGCCGAGGTGGGGGGGCCCTTTATGAAGAGCAGTACTTC. This translates into CASSRGGGALYEEQYF.

This clonotype was detected ten times or more. The V gene is TRBV12-3 or TRBV12-4, the J gene TRBJ2-3; maybe TRBD2 (5 bases). The V and J ends lost 3 bases and 11 bases respectively, with 9 bases between them. CDR3 length equals 11 residues. The CDR3 DNA reads as TGTGCCAGCAGTTTCGATGGGAGGCAGTATTTT. Protein: CASSFDGRQYF.

The sample holds a few counts of this clonotype. The chain links TRBV25-1 to TRBJ2-2; 9 nucleotides match TRBD1. Germline V gives CDR1 MGHDK, CDR2 SYGVNS. The CDR3 covers 17 residues. The J segment lost 4 bases and the V segment lost 4 bases, leaving 10 bases of the junction unmatched. The CDR3 DNA reads as TGTGCCAGCAGTGCCCCGCCCGGGACAGGGCGCACCGGGGAGCTGTTTTTT. Translation: CASSAPPGTGRTGELFF. The complete variable domain, with remaining parts taken from reference TRBV25-1 and TRBJ2-2, reads EADIYQTPRYLVIGTGKKITLECSQTMGHDKMYWYQQDPGMELHLIHYSYGVNSTEKGDLSSESTVSRIRTEHFPLTLESARPSHTSQYLCASSAPPGTGRTGELFFGEGSRLTVL.

The V gene is TRBV20-1, the J gene TRBJ1-1; TRBD1 aligns across 9 bases. This CDR3 is 14 amino acids long. With 5 bases clipped from V and 2 bases from J, the junction kept 6 bases outside the gene matches. Germline CDR1 reads DFQATT; CDR2 reads SNEGSKA (reference sequence). The CDR3 sequence is CSAPQTGGNTEAFF. DNA for the CDR3: TGCAGTGCTCCTCAGACAGGGGGAAACACTGAAGCTTTCTTT.

This clonotype came up many times. The chain has TRBV12-5 and TRBJ1-5; D unclear. V was clipped by 3 bases and J by 5 bases, with 5 bases between them. The CDR3 contains 12 residues. Germline V gene lookup returns CDR1 LGHNT and CDR2 FRNRAP. The CDR3 is CASGLRDQPQHF. CDR3 in DNA: TGTGCTAGTGGTTTACGGGATCAGCCCCAGCATTTT. The full variable domain, rest sourced from reference TRBV12-5 and TRBJ1-5, is DARVTQTPRHKVTEMGQEVTMRCQPILGHNTVFWYRQTMMQGLELLAYFRNRAPLDDSGMPKDRFSAEMPDATLATLKIQPSEPRDSAVYFCASGLRDQPQHFGDGTRLSIL.

This clonotype was counted ten times or more. In nucleotides, the CDR3 is TGTGCCAGCACCGACAGGCTAGCAGTCCACGAGCAGTACTTC. Protein: CASTDRLAVHEQYF. The chain joins TRBV2 to TRBJ2-7, with D possibly TRBD1 on 6 matching bases. Germline V CDR1 and CDR2: SNHLY, FYNNEI. Trimming took off 7 bases at V and 5 bases at J, with 18 bases between the two ends. This CDR3 is 14 amino acids long.

This clonotype was seen a few times. The chain combines TRBV12-3 or TRBV12-4 with TRBJ1-1; perhaps TRBD1 as D (6 bases). The CDR3 spans 13 residues. V was shortened by 0 bases and J by 11 bases, with 13 bases between the two germline ends. The DNA of the CDR3 is TGTGCCAGCAGTTTAGCAGGACAGCTCGGGGCTTTCTTT. Encoded protein: CASSLAGQLGAFF.

The sample holds a few counts of this clonotype. This chain uses TRBV18 with TRBJ1-1; D remains ambiguous. Trimming cost V 1 base and J 4 bases, with 10 bases left between them. Germline V gene sequence: CDR1 KGHSH, CDR2 LQKENI. The CDR3 spans 14 residues. CDR3 bases: TGTGCCAGCTCACCACTTTCTGAGGTCACTGAAGCTTTCTTT. Protein: CASSPLSEVTEAFF.

The chain combines TRBV4-2 with TRBJ1-2; D is unclear. Trimming took off 0 bases at V and 8 bases at J, with 1 base between the two ends. Germline CDR1 reads LGHNA; CDR2 reads YNFKEQ. The CDR3 is 10 residues long. CDR3 sequence: CASSQEGYTF. In DNA form, the CDR3 reads TGTGCCAGCAGCCAAGAGGGCTACACCTTC.

This clonotype was observed many times. This rearrangement joins TRBV30 to TRBJ1-5, with no clear D. The germline CDR1 and CDR2 sequences are GTSNPN and SVGIG (reference sequence). This CDR3 spans 13 amino acids. Trimming stripped 0 bases from V and 5 bases from J, with 8 bases between. The CDR3 bases are TGTGCCTGGAGTGTACGGCAGGATCAGCCCCAGCATTTT. Its translation: CAWSVRQDQPQHF. Complete variable domain (other parts from reference TRBV30 and TRBJ1-5): SQTIHQWPATLVQPVGSPLSLECTVEGTSNPNLYWYRQAAGRGLQLLFYSVGIGQISSEVPQNLSASRPQDRQFILSSKKLLLSDSGFYLCAWSVRQDQPQHFGDGTRLSIL.

This clonotype was counted a few times. The gene calls are TRBV19 and TRBJ2-7; tentatively, D is TRBD1 (6 bases). Germline V lookup: CDR1 LNHDA, CDR2 SQIVND (reference sequence). Trimming took off 5 bases at V and 2 bases at J, with 16 bases between the two ends. The CDR3 loop spans 15 amino acids. The CDR3 sequence: CASSDYTGTTYEQYF. As DNA, the CDR3 is TGTGCCAGTAGTGATTATACCGGGACAACCTACGAGCAGTACTTC.

This clonotype appeared a few times. The chain joins TRBV29-1 to TRBJ2-3; 9 bases are shared with TRBD1. CDR1 is SQVTM, CDR2 ANQGSEA, per germline. The CDR3 has 15 residues. Trimming took 8 bases from V and 1 from J; bases not matched to a gene: 10. CDR3 region: CSFRDRDGRTDTQYF. The CDR3 DNA reads TGCAGCTTCAGGGACAGGGACGGTCGCACAGATACGCAGTATTTT.

This clonotype has ten or more counts. The chain carries TRBV2 and TRBJ2-7, with D uncertain. V dropped 2 bases and J dropped 4 bases, with 12 bases sitting between them. Germline CDR1 is SNHLY and CDR2 is FYNNEI. The CDR3 has 14 amino acids. The chain's CDR3 is CASSENRATYEQYF. As DNA, the CDR3 is TGTGCCAGCAGTGAAAACAGAGCTACTTACGAGCAGTACTTC.

This clonotype was detected ten times or more. The chain links TRBV7-3 to TRBJ2-1, with 10 positions matching TRBD2. The trim removed 5 bases at V and 2 bases at J, leaving 3 bases unmatched. Germline assignment: CDR1 SGHTA and CDR2 FQGTGA. The CDR3 extends over 15 amino acids. The CDR3, as DNA: TGTGCCAGCAGCCGAGGGACTAGCGCCTACAATGAGCAGTTCTTC. It translates to CASSRGTSAYNEQFF.

This clonotype was seen only a few times. The chain joins TRBV6-1 to TRBJ2-2, with D possibly matching TRBD2 (6 bases). Germline values: CDR1 MNHNS, CDR2 SASEGT. V dropped 8 bases and J dropped 3 bases, with 16 bases sitting between them. The CDR3 sequence is 15 residues long. The CDR3 nucleotides read TGTGCCAGCGGGGAGGTGCGACAGTACACCGGGGAGCTGTTTTTT. Its translation: CASGEVRQYTGELFF.

This chain joins TRBV10-3 and TRBJ1-1, with a weak D call TRBD1 (6 bases). Germline CDR1 is ENHRY and CDR2 is SYGVKD. This CDR3 has 13 residues. Trimming took off 10 bases at V and 5 bases at J, with 17 bases between the two ends. CDR3 sequence reads: CATRLGGATEAFF. CDR3 coding DNA: TGTGCCACCCGATTGGGGGGCGCGACTGAAGCTTTCTTT.

The chain is built from TRBV9 and TRBJ2-1; the D gene is possibly TRBD1 (6 bases). V lost 0 bases, J lost 3 bases, and 7 bases lay in between. From germline, CDR1 is SGDLS and CDR2 YYNGEE. The CDR3 loop spans 14 amino acids. The CDR3 spells CASSVAGDYNEQFF. DNA of the CDR3: TGTGCCAGCAGCGTAGCAGGGGACTACAATGAGCAGTTCTTC.

This clonotype was detected ten times or more. The chain couples TRBV12-3 or TRBV12-4 to TRBJ1-2; 11 bases agree with TRBD1. J was trimmed by 5 bases and V by 8 bases; bases with no gene match: 10. The CDR3 is 15 amino acids. DNA for the CDR3: TGTGCCAGCGTTCCGGGACAGGGGGTAGGGTATGGCTACACCTTC. Residues: CASVPGQGVGYGYTF.

This clonotype has just a few counts. The gene calls are TRBV19 and TRBJ1-1; D is undetermined. V dropped 1 base and J dropped 1 base, with 10 bases sitting between them. The CDR3 runs to 15 residues. Germline CDR1 LNHDA, CDR2 SQIVND (reference sequence). The CDR3: CASSIASGGNTEAFF. The CDR3 coding sequence is TGTGCCAGTAGTATAGCATCAGGCGGGAACACTGAAGCTTTCTTT.

This CDR3 reads CSVGSGNTIYF. The CDR3 DNA is TGCAGCGTCGGCTCTGGAAACACCATATATTTT. This chain connects TRBV29-1 to TRBJ1-3; no clear D. V lost 6 bases to trimming and J lost 0 bases, with 3 bases between them. This CDR3 spans 11 amino acids. In germline, CDR1 is SQVTM, CDR2 ANQGSEA.